The subject of this entry is one T cell receptor beta chain. Its antigen remains unidentified. Qualities for individual bases were not recorded, and no much larger clone is one base off. In the germline V gene (reference sequence), CDR1 corresponds to GTSNPN and CDR2 to SVGIG. V is reduced by 2 bases and J by 6 bases, leaving a spacing of 15 bases between them. The CDR3 contains 14 residues, cysteine and phenylalanine counted. The kept DNA is CDR3 alone, 42 bases in frame from the first base. The data were obtained in a study of control samples from healthy donors and cancer patients (dated by TCRdb to about 2020). Receptor libraries were prepared by the immunoSEQ multiplex PCR assay. TCRdb re-hosts the immuneACCESS table, in-frame sequences only. Its copies lack some clones; in the studies checked, an unresolved V gene accounts for under half of them, and the cause for the rest is not known. In this sample the table shows some 110,000 clones, under 90% of which occur a single time. The ten largest clonotypes hold less than 15% of the sample.

The sequence is built from TRBV30 and TRBJ2-3; 5 matching bases give a weak D call of TRBD2. The sequence was obtained from a woman aged 45 to 65 in good health. Sequenced sample: blood. The CDR3 protein: CAWSQRRGRDTQYF. The nucleotide sequence is given as TGTGCCTGGAGTCAAAGGAGAGGGCGGGATACGCAGTATTTT.